This entry features one TCR beta chain sequence. The ends lost 5 bases at V and 5 bases at J; junction bases unmatched: 3. CDR3 length: 13 amino acids. Germline lookup yields CDR1 SGHTA and CDR2 FQGTGA. This sample is drawn from a study of blood T cell repertoires in COVID-19. Produced via immunoSEQ multiplex PCR; TCRdb's table is partial and in-frame only. The sample shows about 190,000 clones, roughly nine tenths of them seen only once. This sequence was found in a man aged 40-49 years with acute or convalescent COVID-19. The source material was peripheral blood. The chain carries TRBV7-3 and TRBJ2-5; 9 bases agree with TRBD1. CDR3 loop: CASSTGTGETQYF. DNA for the CDR3: TGTGCCAGCAGCACGGGGACAGGGGAGACCCAGTACTTC.